The 26 T cell receptor beta chains listed next were all sequenced from one sample in a study of blood T cell repertoires in COVID-19. Libraries were prepared by immunoSEQ multiplex PCR; TCRdb keeps only in-frame clonotypes and omits some of them. Among about 130,000 clones listed, 85% were seen once. What was sequenced was peripheral blood. The receptors were gathered from a woman of 80 years or more with COVID-19, enrolled during active disease.

The chain couples TRBV5-1 to TRBJ2-3; 11 nucleotides align to TRBD2. Germline V gene lookup returns CDR1 SGHRS and CDR2 YFSETQ. This CDR3 is 16 amino acids long. The V and J ends lost 0 bases and 4 bases, in that order; junction bases with no gene match: 4. The DNA for the CDR3 is TGCGCCAGCAGCTTGGCGACTAGCGGGACCTCAGATACGCAGTATTTT. It yields the protein CASSLATSGTSDTQYF.

The chain couples TRBV5-1 to TRBJ2-5, with 9 bases that match TRBD2. Looked up from germline, CDR1 is SGHRS and CDR2 is YFSETQ. The CDR3 spans 14 residues. The V and J ends lost 4 bases and 3 bases, in that order; junction bases with no gene match: 4. This CDR3 reads CASSMLAGEETQYF. The CDR3 DNA reads TGCGCCAGCAGCATGTTAGCGGGAGAAGAGACCCAGTACTTC.

The chain links TRBV10-3 to TRBJ2-5; 7 positions match TRBD2. The CDR3 consists of 16 residues. Germline trimming cut 0 bases from V and 1 base from J; bases unmatched to any gene: 5. The germline gives CDR1 ENHRY, CDR2 SYGVKD. In nucleotides, the CDR3 is TGTGCCATCAGTGAGTCGGGGGGAGGGATCCAAGAGACCCAGTACTTC. This translates into CAISESGGGIQETQYF.

V is TRBV27 and J is TRBJ2-7; D unresolved. Germline loops: CDR1 MNHEY, CDR2 SMNVEV (reference sequence). This CDR3 is 12 amino acids long. V was pared by 5 bases and J by 4 bases, with 9 bases between. CDR3 residues: CASSPPRYEQYF. For the CDR3, the DNA is TGTGCCAGCAGTCCGCCTAGATACGAGCAGTACTTC.

This chain uses TRBV11-2 with TRBJ2-7, with TRBD2 identical over 7 bases. Germline V gene sequence: CDR1 SGHAT, CDR2 FQNNGV. Germline trimming cut 2 bases from V and 4 bases from J; bases unmatched to any gene: 8. The CDR3 covers 15 residues. Here the CDR3 DNA reads TGTGCCAGCAGCTTACGCTTAGCGGGTGCTTACGAGCAGTACTTC. Residues: CASSLRLAGAYEQYF. Looking up the rest from reference TRBV11-2 and TRBJ2-7 gives the full variable domain: EAGVAQSPRYKIIEKRQSVAFWCNPISGHATLYWYQQILGQGPKLLIQFQNNGVVDDSQLPKDRFSAERLKGVDSTLKIQPAKLEDSAVYLCASSLRLAGAYEQYFGPGTRLTVT.

This chain connects TRBV19 to TRBJ1-2; a weak D match, TRBD1 (5 bases). The germline V gene encodes CDR1 LNHDA and CDR2 SQIVND (reference sequence). V dropped 5 bases and J dropped 4 bases, with 17 bases sitting between them. The CDR3 covers 15 residues. Here the CDR3 DNA reads TGTGCCAGTAGTCCGGGGACTTTTACCCTCTATGGCTACACCTTC. It translates to CASSPGTFTLYGYTF.

The chain uses TRBV28 and TRBJ1-3; 7 nucleotides agree with TRBD1. CDR1 MDHEN and CDR2 SYDVKM come from the germline V gene. J gave up 4 bases and V 5 bases, and 20 bases lay outside the gene matches. CDR3 length: 19 residues. CDR3 sequence reads: CASSPPGTARAKVGNTIYF. CDR3 coding DNA: TGTGCCAGCAGTCCTCCCGGGACAGCTCGGGCGAAAGTGGGAAACACCATATATTTT.

The CDR3 nucleotides are TGCACCAGCAGCCAAGAGCCGGCAGATACGCAGTATTTT. It encodes CTSSQEPADTQYF. The chain uses TRBV1 and TRBJ2-3; TRBD2, the table's D call, was not compared with the DNA. TRBV1 is annotated as a pseudogene. The CDR3 runs 13 residues.

This sequence joins TRBV5-1 and TRBJ2-2; possible D gene TRBD1, 6 bases. The CDR3 runs 15 residues. Germline V gene data show CDR1 as SGHRS and CDR2 as YFSETQ. Trimming removed 7 bases from V and 5 bases from J, with 18 bases in between. The CDR3 bases are TGCGCCAGCTTTCAAAGGGGGAGTGGGACCGGGGAGCTGTTTTTT. Encoded protein: CASFQRGSGTGELFF.

On this clone itself: At one boundary the junction diverges from the germline segment, which might be a read error. V is TRBV28 and J is TRBJ1-2, with a possible D match to TRBD1 (6 bases). This CDR3 spans 11 amino acids. The germline CDR1 and CDR2 sequences are MDHEN and SYDVKM. CDR3: CASSYLGTWNF. The DNA of the CDR3 is TGTGCCAGCAGTTACCTCGGGACATGGAACTTC.

The chain has TRBV19 and TRBJ2-7; D possibly corresponds to TRBD2 (6 bases). The CDR3 runs to 14 residues. From germline, CDR1 is LNHDA and CDR2 SQIVND (reference sequence). V lost 3 bases and J lost 0, with 9 bases in between. The CDR3 DNA follows: TGTGCCAGTAGTATCGGGGGAAGCTCCTACGAGCAGTACTTC. It translates to CASSIGGSSYEQYF.

The chain couples TRBV28 to TRBJ2-2, with 14 bases lining up with TRBD2. The CDR3 is 15 residues long. With 2 bases clipped from V and 16 bases from J, the junction kept 9 bases outside the gene matches. Germline-derived CDR1 and CDR2 are MDHEN and SYDVKM. CDR3 residues: CASSLMTGTSGSWFF. In nucleotides, the CDR3 is TGTGCCAGCAGTTTAATGACAGGGACTAGCGGGAGTTGGTTTTTT.

The chain combines TRBV24-1 with TRBJ2-1, with 9 bases lining up with TRBD2. The CDR3 contains 16 residues. CDR1 and CDR2 from the germline V gene are KGHDR and SFDVKD. After removal of 3 bases from V and 3 bases from J, the junction contained 5 bases not matched to a gene. The chain's CDR3 is CATSDPSGGFYNEQFF. CDR3 nucleotides: TGTGCCACCAGTGATCCGAGCGGGGGGTTCTACAATGAGCAGTTCTTC.

This chain joins TRBV29-1 and TRBJ2-5, with D maybe TRBD1 (6 bases). This CDR3 is built from 14 residues. V lost 1 base and J lost 5, with 14 bases in between. Per germline, CDR1 SQVTM and CDR2 ANQGSEA. CDR3 nucleotides: TGCAGCGTTGAAGTGGGCAGGGGTGGTGAGACCCAGTACTTC. As protein: CSVEVGRGGETQYF. The full variable domain, with the rest looked up from reference TRBV29-1 and TRBJ2-5, is SAVISQKPSRDICQRGTSLTIQCQVDSQVTMMFWYRQQPGQSLTLIATANQGSEATYESGFVIDKFPISRPNLTFSTLTVSNMSPEDSSIYLCSVEVGRGGETQYFGPGTRLLVL.

This chain uses TRBV19 with TRBJ2-1; 10 nucleotides agree with TRBD2. The CDR3 has 16 amino acids. Germline values: CDR1 LNHDA, CDR2 SQIVND (reference sequence). Losses at the gene ends were 5 bases for V and 4 bases for J; bases not matched to a gene: 8. The CDR3 DNA follows: TGTGCCAGTAGTCCACGAGCGGGAGGGCCATACAATGAGCAGTTCTTC. Residues: CASSPRAGGPYNEQFF.

This clone was seen a handful of times. This chain links TRBV28 with TRBJ1-2; D is ambiguous. Germline CDR1 reads MDHEN; CDR2 reads SYDVKM. This CDR3 has 12 amino acids. V was clipped by 5 bases and J by 2 bases, with 6 bases between them. CDR3 DNA sequence: TGTGCCAGCAGTCCACAGAACTATGGCTACACCTTC. It yields the protein CASSPQNYGYTF.

This chain joins TRBV5-6 and TRBJ1-3; weak D call: TRBD1 (6 bases). This CDR3 is built from 14 residues. Trimming removed 4 bases at V and 8 bases at J, with 16 bases between. The V gene's germline CDR1 is SGHDT and CDR2 YYEEEE. The CDR3, as DNA: TGTGCCAGCAGCCCTCCGGACAGTGCGGACACCATATATTTT. Protein sequence: CASSPPDSADTIYF.

V and J are TRBV6-5 and TRBJ2-2, with a possible D match to TRBD2 (6 bases). CDR3 length equals 15 residues. Trimming removed 6 bases at V and 6 bases at J, with 17 bases between. The germline gives CDR1 MNHEY, CDR2 SVGAGI. The CDR3 DNA follows: TGTGCCAGCAGCGGGGGTCCCCCCCCCTCCGGGGAGCTGTTTTTT. It codes for CASSGGPPPSGELFF.

This CDR3 is CASSKRLAGAYEQYF. The CDR3 DNA follows: TGTGCCAGCAGCAAAAGACTAGCGGGAGCCTACGAGCAGTACTTC. This rearrangement joins TRBV6-2 or TRBV6-3 to TRBJ2-7; TRBD2 matches at 12 bases. V lost 6 bases and J lost 2; bases outside the gene matches: 5. The CDR3 runs to 15 residues. Germline values: CDR1 MNHEY, CDR2 SVGEGT.

The chain joins TRBV6-1 to TRBJ2-1, with TRBD2 identical over 8 bases. Germline trimming cut 1 base from V and 0 bases from J; bases unmatched to any gene: 5. The germline gives CDR1 MNHNS, CDR2 SASEGT. This CDR3 spans 17 amino acids. CDR3 amino acids: CASSEELADSSYNEQFF. The CDR3 DNA sequence: TGTGCCAGCAGTGAAGAACTAGCGGACAGCTCCTACAATGAGCAGTTCTTC.

The table lists this clone with a few counts. This rearrangement joins TRBV12-3 or TRBV12-4 to TRBJ1-1, with D tentatively TRBD1 (6 bases). Trimming left V 3 bases short and J 11 bases short, with 10 bases between. The CDR3 contains 11 residues. The CDR3 coding sequence is TGTGCCAGCAGTTTGGACAGTCTGGCTTTCTTT. Translated, it gives CASSLDSLAFF.

The J gene is TRBJ1-2, the V gene TRBV5-6; 7 bases are shared with TRBD1. The V and J ends lost 5 bases and 12 bases, in that order; junction bases with no gene match: 13. The germline gives CDR1 SGHDT, CDR2 YYEEEE. This CDR3 region has 13 residues. The CDR3 nucleotides read TGTGCCAGCAGTATAATAATTCAGGGGGAGAACACCTTC. Translated, it gives CASSIIIQGENTF. The whole variable domain, filled in from reference TRBV5-6 and TRBJ1-2, reads DAGVTQSPTHLIKTRGQQVTLRCSPKSGHDTVSWYQQALGQGPQFIFQYYEEEERQRGNFPDRFSGHQFPNYSSELNVNALLLGDSALYLCASSIIIQGENTFGSGTRLTVV.

The chain combines TRBV11-2 with TRBJ2-1; 7 nucleotides match TRBD2. V shed 6 bases and J 7 bases; nucleotides not matched to a gene: 9. The CDR3 is made up of 14 amino acids. The germline gives CDR1 SGHAT, CDR2 FQNNGV. The CDR3 is CASSRTRGRNEQFF. The CDR3 bases are TGTGCCAGCAGTCGGACTAGAGGCCGGAATGAGCAGTTCTTC.

This clone came up once. The rearrangement uses TRBV7-2 and TRBJ1-4; D not resolved. The germline CDR1 and CDR2 sequences are SGHTA and FQGNSA. V was shortened by 2 bases and J by 4 bases, with 14 bases between the two germline ends. The CDR3 is 16 residues long. The CDR3 region is CASSLRSGSSNEKLFF. Written as DNA, the CDR3 is TGTGCCAGCAGCTTAAGATCGGGGTCTAGTAATGAAAAACTGTTTTTT.

The V call is TRBV24-1, the J call TRBJ2-5; D possibly corresponds to TRBD2 (7 bases). The CDR3 extends over 14 amino acids. The germline V and J ends were trimmed by 4 bases and 5 bases, with 13 bases remaining between them. The germline CDR1 and CDR2 sequences are KGHDR and SFDVKD. As DNA, the CDR3 is TGTGCCACCAGTGAGGGGGGGCCGAGGGAGACCCAGTACTTC. Translation: CATSEGGPRETQYF.

This clone has only one observation. This sequence joins TRBV2 and TRBJ2-5, with TRBD2 matching over 11 bases. From germline, CDR1 is SNHLY and CDR2 FYNNEI. V lost 2 bases and J lost 4; bases outside the gene matches: 3. The CDR3 is made up of 15 amino acids. This chain's CDR3 is CASSENLAGGETQYF. As DNA, the CDR3 is TGTGCCAGCAGTGAAAACCTAGCGGGAGGAGAGACCCAGTACTTC.